These 11 T cell receptor beta chains share one sample of origin, sequenced in a study of Graves' ophthalmopathy and Graves' hyperthyroidism. Scientists amplified the TCR beta CDR3 regions from RNA transcripts. HTBI-primed first-round RT-PCR preceded second-round multiplex PCR. TCRdb itself ran the multiplex PCR reads through MiXCR, one entry per CDR3 protein. The sample consists of just over 600,000 distinct CDR3 sequences, about a fifth of them appearing once. The specimen sequenced was peripheral blood. Source of these receptors: a woman under 30 with stable Graves' hyperthyroidism. Some clones in this sample may be carry-over from other donors' samples.

This clonotype came up many times. The chain has TRBV30 and TRBJ2-5; 13 bases align to TRBD2. Germline V CDR1 and CDR2: GTSNPN, SVGIG (reference sequence). Trimming at V came to 2 bases and at J to 7 bases, leaving 1 base not matched to a gene. The CDR3 covers 13 residues. The CDR3, as DNA: TGTGCCTGGAGTACTAGCGGGAGGGGGACCCAGTACTTC. As protein: CAWSTSGRGTQYF. The entire variable domain, with the rest obtained from reference TRBV30 and TRBJ2-5, is as follows: SQTIHQWPATLVQPVGSPLSLECTVEGTSNPNLYWYRQAAGRGLQLLFYSVGIGQISSEVPQNLSASRPQDRQFILSSKKLLLSDSGFYLCAWSTSGRGTQYFGPGTRLLVL.

This clonotype was observed at least ten times. The chain couples TRBV29-1 to TRBJ1-1; D not resolved. Germline loops: CDR1 SQVTM, CDR2 ANQGSEA. This CDR3 is built from 11 residues. The germline V and J ends were trimmed by 3 bases and 5 bases, with 7 bases remaining between them. The chain's CDR3 is CSVEKGTEAFF. CDR3 coding DNA: TGCAGCGTTGAGAAGGGTACTGAAGCTTTCTTT.

Only a few counts were recorded for this clonotype. A clone one base away is much larger, so this may be a read error. The genes are TRBV27 and TRBJ1-2, with 7 bases fitting TRBD1. This CDR3 has 13 residues. Germline values: CDR1 MNHEY, CDR2 SMNVEV (reference sequence). The junction had 4 bases not matched to a gene; V was cut back by 6 bases and J by 3 bases. DNA for the CDR3: TGTGCCAGCAGGGGGGGGACAGACTATGGCTACACCTTC. This codes for CASRGGTDYGYTF.

This clonotype was recorded only once. The CDR3 reads CASSQDEGREQYF. In nucleotides, the CDR3 is TGTGCCAGCAGCCAAGACGAAGGGAGGGAGCAGTACTTC. The V gene is TRBV4-2, the J gene TRBJ2-7, with a tentative D call TRBD2 (6 bases). Germline V gene data show CDR1 as LGHNA and CDR2 as YNFKEQ. Trimming removed 0 bases from V and 7 bases from J, with 10 bases in between. CDR3 length: 13 amino acids.

This chain joins TRBV6-1 and TRBJ2-7; 7 bases are shared with TRBD2. The CDR3 covers 15 residues. Germline loops: CDR1 MNHNS, CDR2 SASEGT. Germline trimming cut 3 bases from V and 6 bases from J; bases unmatched to any gene: 11. CDR3 protein: CASSDYGGVLSEQYF. The DNA of the CDR3 is TGTGCCAGCAGTGATTATGGGGGGGTCCTTAGCGAGCAGTACTTC.

This clonotype showed up many times. The V call is TRBV6-1, the J call TRBJ2-7; 9 bases are a match to TRBD2. Unmatched junction bases numbered 5, after V lost 6 bases and J lost 2 bases. This CDR3 is built from 14 residues. Germline CDR1 is MNHNS and CDR2 is SASEGT. The CDR3 region has the DNA TGTGCCAGCAGAAACAGCGGGGGGACCTACGAGCAGTACTTC. Its translation: CASRNSGGTYEQYF.

This clonotype was observed a few times. This chain uses TRBV6-1 with TRBJ1-5; TRBD1 matches at 7 bases. Germline CDR1 and CDR2: MNHNS and SASEGT. The V and J ends lost 6 bases and 6 bases, in that order; junction bases with no gene match: 8. This CDR3 has 14 amino acids. CDR3 DNA: TGTGCCAGCAGGGTACAGGGGAACTCTCAGCCCCAGCATTTT. It is translated as CASRVQGNSQPQHF.

This clonotype has ten or more counts. This chain links TRBV29-1 with TRBJ2-5; 10 bases match TRBD1. This CDR3 has 17 residues. V lost 2 bases, J lost 5 bases, and 14 bases stayed unmatched. Germline CDR1 reads SQVTM; CDR2 reads ANQGSEA. The CDR3 sequence is CSVERGTGTGVMETQYF. CDR3 bases: TGCAGCGTTGAAAGGGGCACGGGGACAGGGGTGATGGAGACCCAGTACTTC.

The chain carries TRBV4-1 and TRBJ2-2, with unresolved D. Trimming shortened V by 1 base and J by 6 bases, and 9 bases separated the two germline ends. This CDR3 contains 14 residues. In germline, CDR1 is MGHRA, CDR2 YSYEKL. The CDR3: CASSQASLSGELFF. The CDR3 nucleotides read TGCGCCAGCAGCCAAGCTAGTCTCTCCGGGGAGCTGTTTTTT.

This clonotype was counted at least ten times. The J gene is TRBJ1-2, the V gene TRBV2, with no clear D. V lost 9 bases, J lost 3 bases, and 8 bases lay in between. CDR3 size: 11 residues. Germline V CDR1 and CDR2: SNHLY, FYNNEI. The CDR3 nucleotides are TGTGCCAGTCACAGAGACTATGGCTACACCTTC. Amino acid sequence: CASHRDYGYTF.

This sequence joins TRBV13 and TRBJ1-1, with 8 bases lining up with TRBD1. V was pared by 5 bases and J by 3 bases, with 2 bases of the junction left unmatched. Germline V gene data show CDR1 as PRHDT and CDR2 as FYEKMQ (reference sequence). The CDR3 sequence is 13 residues long. This chain's CDR3 is CASSQGAYTEAFF. Here the CDR3 DNA reads TGTGCCAGCAGCCAGGGGGCTTACACTGAAGCTTTCTTT.